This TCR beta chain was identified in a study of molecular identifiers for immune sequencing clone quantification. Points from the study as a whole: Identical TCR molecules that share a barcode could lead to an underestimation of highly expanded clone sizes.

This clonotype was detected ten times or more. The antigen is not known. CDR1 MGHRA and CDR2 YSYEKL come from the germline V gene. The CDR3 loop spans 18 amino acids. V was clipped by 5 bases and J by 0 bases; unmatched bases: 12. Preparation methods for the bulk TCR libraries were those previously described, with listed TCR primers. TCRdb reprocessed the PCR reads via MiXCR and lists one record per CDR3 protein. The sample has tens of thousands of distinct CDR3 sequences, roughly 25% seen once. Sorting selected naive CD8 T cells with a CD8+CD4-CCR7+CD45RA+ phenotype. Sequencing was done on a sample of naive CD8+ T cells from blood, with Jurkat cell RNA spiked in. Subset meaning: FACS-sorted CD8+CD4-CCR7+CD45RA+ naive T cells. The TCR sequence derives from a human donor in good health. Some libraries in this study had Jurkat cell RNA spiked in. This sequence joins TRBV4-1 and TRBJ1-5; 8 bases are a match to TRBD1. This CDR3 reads CASSLAGGPFDSNQPQHF. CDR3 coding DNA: TGCGCCAGCAGCTTAGCAGGGGGCCCTTTTGATAGCAATCAGCCCCAGCATTTT.